Listed below are T cell receptor beta chains from one sample, sequenced in a study of glioma-infiltrating T cells. One entry per CDR3 protein results from TCRdb running MiXCR on the multiplex PCR reads. This table holds about 130,000 distinct CDR3 sequences, about 25% found once. Specimen: glioma tissue, nonneoplastic brain tissue, or PBMCs (not recorded which). These TCRs come from a human donor with low-grade glioma or glioblastoma, undergoing nonglioma brain surgery, or in good health (not recorded which). CDR3s include the opening cysteine and the closing phenylalanine or tryptophan. A D gene is named only where the DNA matches it firmly. Where a row states a size, it is once, few, many or the class of an expanded clone; other rows omit it.

D: TRBD2
length: 16
V: TRBV24-1
size: many
J: TRBJ2-5
DNA: TGTGCCACCAGTGCCTTCCGGACTAGCGGGGAGCAGACCCAGTACTTC
CDR3: CATSAFRTSGEQTQYF

D: -
length: 17
V: TRBV6-1
size: few
J: TRBJ1-1
DNA: TGTGCCAGCAGTACGCCTGAAGGGGCCACGCTGAGGACTGAAGCTTTCTTT
CDR3: CASSTPEGATLRTEAFF

D: -
length: 15
V: TRBV2
size: few
J: TRBJ1-5
DNA: TGTGCCAGCAGTGACGGGCAGGCCCGTAATCAGCCCCAGCATTTT
CDR3: CASSDGQARNQPQHF

D: -
length: 13
V: TRBV7-3
size: -
J: TRBJ1-1
DNA: TGTGCCAGCAGCTCCTATTCCCGGGTAGAAGCTTTCTTT
CDR3: CASSSYSRVEAFF

D: -
length: 16
V: TRBV3-1
size: -
J: TRBJ2-2
DNA: TGTGCCAGCAGCCCAAGGGGCCAGGGGGGTTCCGGGGAGCTGTTTTTT
CDR3: CASSPRGQGGSGELFF

D: TRBD1
length: 14
V: TRBV24-1
size: many
J: TRBJ1-2
DNA: TGTGCCACCAGTGACCCGACAGGGTACTATGGCTACACCTTC
CDR3: CATSDPTGYYGYTF

D: -
length: 13
V: TRBV7-2
size: many
J: TRBJ2-2
DNA: TGTGCCAGCAGCACCAGAGGCACCGGGGAGCTGTTTTTT
CDR3: CASSTRGTGELFF

D: TRBD1
length: 16
V: TRBV27
size: many
J: TRBJ2-1
DNA: TGTGCCAGCAGTTTATTAGGGACAGGGGGCCCCCATGAGCAGTTCTTC
CDR3: CASSLLGTGGPHEQFF

D: -
length: 15
V: TRBV5-5
size: once
J: TRBJ1-1
DNA: TGTGCCAGCAGCTTGACTCCCGACAGGAACACTGAAGCTTTCTTT
CDR3: CASSLTPDRNTEAFF

D: -
length: 15
V: TRBV6-1
size: many
J: TRBJ1-5
DNA: TGTGCCAGCAGTGCTTACACCTCTGGCAATCAGCCCCAGCATTTT
CDR3: CASSAYTSGNQPQHF

D: TRBD1
length: 14
V: TRBV20-1
size: -
J: TRBJ1-2
DNA: TGCAGTGCTCTGACAGGGACGGGGGGATATAGCTACACCTTC
CDR3: CSALTGTGGYSYTF

D: -
length: 13
V: TRBV12-3/TRBV12-4
size: few
J: TRBJ2-5
DNA: TGTGCCAGCAGTGTCGGGACTCGAGAGACCCAGTACTTC
CDR3: CASSVGTRETQYF

D: -
length: 14
V: TRBV20-1
size: many
J: TRBJ1-5
DNA: TGCAGTGCCCACCAGCAGGGTACGAATCAGCCCCAGCATTTT
CDR3: CSAHQQGTNQPQHF

D: -
length: 12
V: TRBV27
size: many
J: TRBJ2-2
DNA: TGTGCCAGCAGCCCCAACACCGGGGAGCTGTTTTTT
CDR3: CASSPNTGELFF

D: TRBD1
length: 15
V: TRBV27
size: many
J: TRBJ1-1
DNA: TGTGCCAGCAGTTTACGGGGGACAGCGGGGTCTGAAGCTTTCTTT
CDR3: CASSLRGTAGSEAFF

D: -
length: 15
V: TRBV4-1
size: once
J: TRBJ1-2
DNA: TGCGCCAGCAGCCACCTGACAGGAGCTAACTATGGCTACACCTTC
CDR3: CASSHLTGANYGYTF

D: TRBD2
length: 15
V: TRBV14
size: few
J: TRBJ2-5
DNA: TGTGCCAGCAGCCAAGTGGGGACTAGCTTAGAGACCCAGTACTTC
CDR3: CASSQVGTSLETQYF

D: -
length: 16
V: TRBV4-1
size: -
J: TRBJ2-5
DNA: TGCGCCAGCAGCCCAAACGCCGGGGGTGGAACGGAGACCCAGTACTTC
CDR3: CASSPNAGGGTETQYF

D: -
length: 15
V: TRBV28
size: -
J: TRBJ2-5
DNA: TGTGCCAGCAAGTCCCGGGGGGCCCCGGGGGAGACCCAGTACTTC
CDR3: CASKSRGAPGETQYF

D: -
length: 13
V: TRBV7-2
size: -
J: TRBJ2-1
DNA: TGTGCCAGCAGCTTAGGTAGCTACAATAAGCAGTTCTTC
CDR3: CASSLGSYNKQFF

D: TRBD2
length: 19
V: TRBV27
size: few
J: TRBJ2-3
DNA: TGTGCCAGCAGAGTCCTAGCGGGGGCAGGCTACCGGGGCACAGATACGCAGTATTTT
CDR3: CASRVLAGAGYRGTDTQYF

D: TRBD1
length: 14
V: TRBV7-9
size: few
J: TRBJ2-1
DNA: TGTGCCAGCAGCCCGAACAGGGGGGCAAATGAGCAGTTCTTC
CDR3: CASSPNRGANEQFF

D: TRBD2
length: 16
V: TRBV20-1
size: -
J: TRBJ2-5
DNA: TGCAGTGCTAGCCCCTCCGGACTAGCGGCGTCGGGGACCCAGTACTTC
CDR3: CSASPSGLAASGTQYF

D: -
length: 15
V: TRBV27
size: many
J: TRBJ2-1
DNA: TGTGCCAGCAGTTTTTCGGCTAGAGGGTACAATGAGCAGTTCTTC
CDR3: CASSFSARGYNEQFF